These T cell receptor beta chains were read from a single sample in a study of OX40 agonist ivuxolimab in advanced cancers. Profiled with immunoSEQ multiplex PCR; TCRdb holds only in-frame clones, not every one. The sample includes 100,000 to 110,000 clones, around 91% of them seen just once. The sample in question was CD4+ or CD8+ T cells sorted from blood, obtained in a trial of the OX40 agonist ivuxolimab. The receptors here all came from an adult with an advanced solid tumor such as melanoma, head and neck, liver or kidney cancer. CDR3s include the opening cysteine and the closing phenylalanine or tryptophan. A D gene is named only where the DNA matches it firmly. A clone size is listed for some rows: how often the clone was seen (once, few, many), or a class if it is expanded.

>TRBV7-8|-|TRBD2|TRBJ2-7
TGTGCCAGCAGCTTAGCGGGAGGACTAGCGGGAGCCGAGCAGTACTTC
CASSLAGGLAGAEQYF
>TRBV18|-|TRBD2|TRBJ2-3
TGTGCCAGCTCACGGACTAGCGGGAGCGATACGCAGTATTTT
CASSRTSGSDTQYF
>TRBV6-1|-|TRBD2|TRBJ2-7
TGTGCCAGCAGTGAAAAATTTAGCGGGAGGCGCTACGAGCAGTACTTC
CASSEKFSGRRYEQYF
>TRBV6-1|-|TRBD1|TRBJ2-3
TGTGCCAGCAGTGAAATTTTCAGGGGGCCAGTCACAGATACGCAGTATTTT
CASSEIFRGPVTDTQYF
>TRBV6-1|-|TRBD2|TRBJ2-2
TGTGCCAGCAACCATCGGCCGGGGGGCACCGGGGAGCTGTTTTTT
CASNHRPGGTGELFF
>TRBV9|few|-|TRBJ2-3
TGTGCCAGCAGCGCCCCCGGGCTAACAGATACGCAGTATTTT
CASSAPGLTDTQYF
>TRBV5-4|-|TRBD1|TRBJ1-6
TGTGCCAGCACCTCACGGGACAGGAATAATTCACCCCTCCACTTT
CASTSRDRNNSPLHF
>TRBV5-1|-|TRBD2|TRBJ2-1
TGCGCCAGCAGCCCTCGACTAGCGGGGGGGCAGGGCAATGAGCAGTTCTTC
CASSPRLAGGQGNEQFF
>TRBV5-1|-|-|TRBJ2-7
TGCGCCAGCAGCTTGTACTATGGAAGCGAGCAGTACTTC
CASSLYYGSEQYF
>TRBV5-1|-|TRBD1|TRBJ1-6
TGCGCCAGCAGCCTGACCTCAGGGGGGAATTCACCCCTCCACTTT
CASSLTSGGNSPLHF
>TRBV6-1|-|-|TRBJ1-2
TGTGCCAGCAGTCCCGAAAGAGGCTACACCTTC
CASSPERGYTF
>TRBV6-1|-|-|TRBJ1-3
TGTGCCAGCAGTGAAGGTCGGGCCCTCTCTGGAAACACCATATATTTT
CASSEGRALSGNTIYF
>TRBV14|-|-|TRBJ2-3
TGTGCCAGCAGCCCTCTAGGCACAGATACGCAGTATTTT
CASSPLGTDTQYF
>TRBV7-8|-|-|TRBJ2-5
TGTGCCAGCAGCTTAGGGACGACAGTGGAGACCCAGTACTTC
CASSLGTTVETQYF
>TRBV5-1|-|-|TRBJ2-7
TGCGCCAGCAGCTTGAACTGGCGGGGTGTCGAGCAGTACTTC
CASSLNWRGVEQYF
>TRBV19|few|-|TRBJ2-7
TGTGCCAGTAGTATATCCCACGAGCAGTACTTC
CASSISHEQYF
>TRBV6-6|-|-|TRBJ2-1
TGTGCCAGCAGTCCAGTGGGGGGTTACAATGAGCAGTTCTTC
CASSPVGGYNEQFF
>TRBV4-1|-|TRBD1|TRBJ2-1
TGCGCCAGCAGCCAGACCGGGACAGGGCCCTCCCACAATGAGCAGTTCTTC
CASSQTGTGPSHNEQFF
>TRBV2|few|-|TRBJ2-3
TGTGCCAGCAGTGAAAGGTGGAGGGCCCGCACAGATACGCAGTATTTT
CASSERWRARTDTQYF
>TRBV6-1|once|-|TRBJ1-2
TGTGCCAGCAGTGAATCGTCGACAGGTTGGAACTATGGCTACACCTTC
CASSESSTGWNYGYTF
>TRBV9|-|TRBD2|TRBJ2-2
TGTGCCAGCAGCGAAACTAGCGGGGCCACCGGGGAGCTGTTTTTT
CASSETSGATGELFF
>TRBV30|-|TRBD2|TRBJ2-7
TGTGCCTGGAGTACTCAACCCCTCTTCGGGACTAGCGGGAGAGAGAAGCAGTACTTC
CAWSTQPLFGTSGREKQYF
>TRBV7-9|-|-|TRBJ1-1
TGTGCCAGCAGCTTAGAACATAACACTGAAGCTTTCTTT
CASSLEHNTEAFF
>TRBV6-5|-|-|TRBJ1-1
TGTGCCAGCAGGGTGAACACTGAAGCTTTCTTT
CASRVNTEAFF
>TRBV9|-|-|TRBJ2-3
TGTGCCAGCAGCTTCGGACGCACAGATACGCAGTATTTT
CASSFGRTDTQYF
>TRBV5-1|-|-|TRBJ2-1
TGCGCCAGCAGCTTGGGTGTGGGACGCCACAATGAGCAGTTCTTC
CASSLGVGRHNEQFF
>TRBV6-1|-|-|TRBJ1-1
TGTGCCAGCAGTGGCAATTTACAGGGATCTGAAGCTTTCTTT
CASSGNLQGSEAFF
>TRBV6-1|-|TRBD2|TRBJ2-7
TGTGCCAGCAGTGAAGGCAGCGGGAGGGTGGGGGAGCAGTACTTC
CASSEGSGRVGEQYF
>TRBV6-5|-|TRBD1|TRBJ1-5
TGTGCCAGCAGTGACAGGGGGTCAAATCAGCCCCAGCATTTT
CASSDRGSNQPQHF
>TRBV19|once|-|TRBJ1-2
TGTGCCAGTAGCCTCGGGTCTAGAGGGGGCTATGGCTACACCTTC
CASSLGSRGGYGYTF
>TRBV30|-|-|TRBJ1-6
TGTGCCTGGAGTTATGGGGGGGGGAGCTCCTATAATTCACCCCTCCACTTT
CAWSYGGGSSYNSPLHF
>TRBV5-6|-|-|TRBJ2-4
TGTGCCAGCAGCTTATACGGGGTAGCCAAAAACATTCAGTACTTC
CASSLYGVAKNIQYF
>TRBV4-2|-|-|TRBJ1-1
TGTGCCAGCAGCTTGCTGAGGACGAACACTGAAGCTTTCTTT
CASSLLRTNTEAFF
>TRBV6-1|-|-|TRBJ2-7
TGTGCCAGCAGTGAAGTAGCGCGGAGCCACGAGCAGTACTTC
CASSEVARSHEQYF
>TRBV6-4|-|-|TRBJ2-7
TGTGCCAGCAGTCTAGACCGGGGCTACGAGCAGTACTTC
CASSLDRGYEQYF
>TRBV6-6|-|TRBD1|TRBJ2-1
TGTGCCAGCAGTTACGGGGACAGACAGTTCTTC
CASSYGDRQFF
>TRBV6-1|-|-|TRBJ2-3
TGTGCCAGCAGTAATATGGGGGGCTGGACAGATACGCAGTATTTT
CASSNMGGWTDTQYF
>TRBV6-1|-|-|TRBJ1-5
TGTGCCAGCTCTCCAACCAAGGGACATCAGCCCCAGCATTTT
CASSPTKGHQPQHF
>TRBV6-1|-|TRBD2|TRBJ2-1
TGTGCCAGCAGTGATGGACTAGGAATTGATGAGCAGTTCTTC
CASSDGLGIDEQFF
>TRBV6-1|-|-|TRBJ1-2
TGTGCCAGCAAAAAGTCACTGGGTGTGGACTATGGCTACACCTTC
CASKKSLGVDYGYTF
>TRBV11-3|-|TRBD1|TRBJ2-5
TGTGCCAGCAGCTTAGTGGGACAGGGGGCAGAGACCCAGTACTTC
CASSLVGQGAETQYF
>TRBV7-2|-|-|TRBJ1-2
TGTGCCAGCAGCTTAGAGGGCCAGGGAAGGGGCGGCTACACCTTC
CASSLEGQGRGGYTF
>TRBV5-1|-|-|TRBJ1-1
TGCGCCAGCAGCGCTCAAGGGAACCCCCCGGTCACTGAAGCTTTCTTT
CASSAQGNPPVTEAFF
>TRBV7-6|-|-|TRBJ2-3
TGTGCCAGCAGCTTAGCGCTTGACTCCCGCACAGATACGCAGTATTTT
CASSLALDSRTDTQYF
>TRBV10-1|-|-|TRBJ2-1
TGCGCCAGCAGTGAGTCCGGGATCAGTGAGCAGTTCTTC
CASSESGISEQFF
>TRBV6-5|-|-|TRBJ1-2
TGTGCCAGCAGCCCCCTGGGGGGTAAAGGCTACACCTTC
CASSPLGGKGYTF
>TRBV2|-|TRBD1|TRBJ1-2
TGTGCCAGCATCACACAGGGGGCGTTTGTAAATGGCTACACCTTC
CASITQGAFVNGYTF
>TRBV15|-|-|TRBJ2-7
TGTGCCACCAGCAGTGGGGTTATAGGCGAGCAGTACTTC
CATSSGVIGEQYF
>TRBV6-1|few|-|TRBJ2-7
TGTGCCAGCAGTCGAAGATCGTACGAGCAGTACTTC
CASSRRSYEQYF
>TRBV25-1|-|-|TRBJ2-1
TGTGCCAGCAGTGATGGACCCTTCTACAATGAGCAGTTCTTC
CASSDGPFYNEQFF
>TRBV25-1|-|-|TRBJ1-3
TGTGCCAGCAGTGGGATCTCTGGAAACACCATATATTTT
CASSGISGNTIYF
>TRBV19|-|TRBD2|TRBJ2-7
TGTGCCAGTAGCCTGGGACTAGCGGGAGGTTGGTACGAGCAGTACTTC
CASSLGLAGGWYEQYF